This T cell receptor beta chain was profiled in a study of T cells in Graves' hyperthyroidism and ophthalmopathy (dated by TCRdb to the late 2010s). About the full investigation: To identify TCR V-J signatures that set the groups apart, the researchers used a discovery cohort of 100 or so patients, made up of under 45 with Graves' ophthalmopathy and about 55 with stable Graves' hyperthyroidism. Prospective prediction of ophthalmopathy was tested in an independent validation cohort of 18 to 20 hyperthyroidism patients and some 17 patients who later progressed to ophthalmopathy. For training and testing, the approximately 97 patients in the discovery cohort were randomly divided in a 7:3 ratio. In several Graves' hyperthyroidism patients, the study also compared T-cell repertoires from thyroid tissue with T-cell repertoires from blood. After blood sampling, hyperthyroidism patients were treated with methimazole at a starting dose of 30 mg daily, and ophthalmopathy patients were treated with high-dose intravenous methylprednisolone. The paper describes TCR Vbeta CDR3 sequencing of some 130 peripheral blood samples, made up of 43 ophthalmopathy patients, around 78 hyperthyroidism patients and around 17 progressor patients. Overall results and qualifications from the work: No statistical method was used to set the sample size in advance, and investigators knew the group allocation. Most expanded thyroid clonotypes (frequency above 0.001) were also found in blood, which suggests that blood repertoires may mirror thyroid immune responses. In validation, the model predicted progression to ophthalmopathy a median of approximately 6.3 months before onset, with around 70% sensitivity and about 75% specificity. In cross-validation, a model built on a 13 V-J signature told ophthalmopathy apart from stable hyperthyroidism with under 90% sensitivity and roughly 82% specificity, and in testing the same model reached 80%/75%.

CDR1 and CDR2 are read off the germline V gene as SGHAT and FQNNGV. V is pared back by 5 bases and J by 7 bases, with 18 bases lying between the germline termini. The CDR3 spans 14 residues, from the cysteine through the phenylalanine. Here the CDR3 DNA is all that survives: 42 bases in frame from base 1. On this clonotype: The clone's antigen remains unknown. No quality values exist for individual bases; no much larger clone is one base distant.

TCR beta CDR3 regions were amplified from RNA transcripts. The TCR CDR3 was subjected to a first round of RT-PCR using the HTBI primer set and the Qiagen OneStep RT-PCR kit. A second multiplex PCR round built the libraries, followed by size selection and purification. The libraries were sequenced on an Illumina HiSeq2000 using paired-end 100 bp reads. As for the authors' bioinformatics: Raw data were processed with SOAPnuke, discarding reads with adapters, uncalled bases, mean Phred below 15, or no exact constant-primer or identifier match. High-quality paired reads were merged with COPE v1.2.5, and unique nucleotide sequences were defined as clonotypes. MiTCR v1.1 was used to align the clonotypes against IMGT TRBV, TRBD and TRBJ reference segments. Analysis was restricted to V-J combinations with a frequency above 0.0001, which covered 99% to 99.2% of repertoires. The TCS score was defined as the ratio of F50 (clonal expansion) to E x V (chaos), calculated using BLOSUM62-based TCRdist between CDR3 peptides within each V-J. Welch's t-statistics and random forest reduced roughly 500 V-J features to around 14, which were used in a naive Bayes classifier (R e1071). The Morisita-Horn index was used to measure how similar the thyroid and blood repertoires were. Using fastp trimming at Q25 and MiXCR clonotype assembly, TCRdb reanalyzed the public sequencing data and kept in-frame beta chains. Identical CDR3 proteins give one entry, which carries the most common genes and DNA. The V and J calls here are based on TCRdb, not the publication. The sample table records 600,000 to 700,000 distinct CDR3 sequences; about 45% of these occur just once. The biggest ten clones account for roughly 7.2% of the sample.

The study excluded patients with uncontrolled infections, other autoimmune diseases, pregnancy or lactation. Diagnoses were established on the basis of clinical symptoms, serum thyroxine and TRAb, thyroid ultrasound, and orbital computed tomography. Trizol reagent was used to extract total RNA, and RNA quality was then checked on an Agilent 2100 Bioanalyzer. This TCR was recovered from an adult man with Graves' disease, either hyperthyroidism or ophthalmopathy (not recorded which). The sample consisted of peripheral blood or thyroid tissue (not recorded which). In this chain, TRBV11-2 is recombined with TRBJ2-7; the D segment may tentatively be TRBD1 or TRBD2, each giving 5 matched bases. The DNA sequence is as follows: TGTGCCAGCAGCCAAGATACGGGGACCGGGGAGCAGTACTTC. Its protein is CASSQDTGTGEQYF.